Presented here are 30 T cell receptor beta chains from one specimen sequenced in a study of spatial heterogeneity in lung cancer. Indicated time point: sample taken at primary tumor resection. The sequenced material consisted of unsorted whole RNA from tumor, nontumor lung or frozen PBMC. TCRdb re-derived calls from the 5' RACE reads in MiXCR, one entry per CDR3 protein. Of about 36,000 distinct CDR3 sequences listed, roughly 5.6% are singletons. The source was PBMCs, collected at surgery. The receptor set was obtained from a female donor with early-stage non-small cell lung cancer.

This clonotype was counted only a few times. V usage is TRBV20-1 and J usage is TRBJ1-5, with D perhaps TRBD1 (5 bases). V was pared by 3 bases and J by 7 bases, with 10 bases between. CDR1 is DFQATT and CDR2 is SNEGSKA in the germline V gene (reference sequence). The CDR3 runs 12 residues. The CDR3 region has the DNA TGCAGTGCTAGGACGGGGGGACAGCCCCAGCATTTT. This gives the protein CSARTGGQPQHF.

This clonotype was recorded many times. In DNA form, the CDR3 reads TGTGCCAGCAGCTTACCGGGGGCGTCCTACAATGAGCAGTTCTTC. Translating gives CASSLPGASYNEQFF. The chain couples TRBV7-9 to TRBJ2-1; D might be TRBD1 or TRBD2, each matching 6 bases. Trimming cost V 2 bases and J 1 base, with 9 bases left between them. Germline V gene sequence: CDR1 SEHNR, CDR2 FQNEAQ (reference sequence). The CDR3 covers 15 residues.

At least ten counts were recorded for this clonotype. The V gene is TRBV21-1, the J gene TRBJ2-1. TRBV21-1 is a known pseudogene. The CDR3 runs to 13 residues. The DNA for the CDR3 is TGTGCCAGCAGCCCAACGACCGACAATGAGCAGTTCTTC. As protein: CASSPTTDNEQFF.

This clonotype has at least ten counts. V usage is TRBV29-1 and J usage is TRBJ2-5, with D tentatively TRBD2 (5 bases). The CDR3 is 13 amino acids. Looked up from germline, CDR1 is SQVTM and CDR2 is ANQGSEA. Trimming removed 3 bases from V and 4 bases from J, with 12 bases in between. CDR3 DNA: TGCAGCGTTGAGAGGGTGCGATCAGAGACCCAGTACTTC. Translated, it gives CSVERVRSETQYF.

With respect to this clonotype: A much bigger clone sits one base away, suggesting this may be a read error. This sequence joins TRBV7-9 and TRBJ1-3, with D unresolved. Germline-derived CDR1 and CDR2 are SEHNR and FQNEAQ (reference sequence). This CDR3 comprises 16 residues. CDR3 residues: CANSLAGRGFGNTIYF. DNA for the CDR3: TGTGCCAACAGCTTGGCCGGTCGAGGATTCGGAAACACCATATATTTT.

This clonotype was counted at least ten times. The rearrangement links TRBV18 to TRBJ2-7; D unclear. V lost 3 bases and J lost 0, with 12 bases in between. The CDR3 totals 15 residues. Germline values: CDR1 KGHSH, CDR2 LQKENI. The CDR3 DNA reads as TGTGCCAGCTCACCGTTTGCGGTAGACTCCTACGAGCAGTACTTC. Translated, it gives CASSPFAVDSYEQYF.

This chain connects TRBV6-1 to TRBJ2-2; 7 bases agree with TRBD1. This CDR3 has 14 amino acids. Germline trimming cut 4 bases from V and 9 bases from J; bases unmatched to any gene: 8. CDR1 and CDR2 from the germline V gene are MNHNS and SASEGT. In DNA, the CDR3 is TGTGCCAGCAGTGTGACAGGGTGGCGACGGGAGCTGTTTTTT. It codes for CASSVTGWRRELFF.

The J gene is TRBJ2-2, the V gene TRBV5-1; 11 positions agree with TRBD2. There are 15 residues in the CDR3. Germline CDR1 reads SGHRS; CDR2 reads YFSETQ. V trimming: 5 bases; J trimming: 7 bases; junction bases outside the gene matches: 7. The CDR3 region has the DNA TGCGCCAGCAGTATACTAGCGGGAGCGGTCGGGGAGCTGTTTTTT. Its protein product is CASSILAGAVGELFF.

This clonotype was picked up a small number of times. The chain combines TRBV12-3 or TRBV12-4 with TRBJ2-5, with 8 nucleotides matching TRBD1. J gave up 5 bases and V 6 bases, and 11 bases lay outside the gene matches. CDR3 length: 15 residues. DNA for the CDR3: TGTGCCAGCAGCCCCACCCAGGGGGCCGGGGAGACCCAGTACTTC. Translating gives CASSPTQGAGETQYF.

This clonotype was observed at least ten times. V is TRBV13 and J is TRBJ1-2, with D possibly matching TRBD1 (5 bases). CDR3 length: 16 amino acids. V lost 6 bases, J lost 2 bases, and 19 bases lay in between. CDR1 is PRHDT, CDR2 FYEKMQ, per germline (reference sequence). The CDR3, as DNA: TGTGCCAGCAGTCGGAGTCGGGACCGACTAAACTATGGCTACACCTTC. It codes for CASSRSRDRLNYGYTF.

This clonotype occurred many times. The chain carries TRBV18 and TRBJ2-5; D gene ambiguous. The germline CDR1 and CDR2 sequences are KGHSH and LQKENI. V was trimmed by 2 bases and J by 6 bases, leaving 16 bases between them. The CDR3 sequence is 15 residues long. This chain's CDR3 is CASSPGKGWVKTQYF. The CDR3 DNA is TGTGCCAGCTCACCAGGGAAGGGCTGGGTAAAGACCCAGTACTTC.

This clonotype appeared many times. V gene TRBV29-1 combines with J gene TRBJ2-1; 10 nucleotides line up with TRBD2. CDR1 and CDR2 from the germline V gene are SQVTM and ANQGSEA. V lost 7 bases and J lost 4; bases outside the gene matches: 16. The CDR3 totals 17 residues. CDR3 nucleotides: TGCAGCGCGGTCGCAGGGCCCCTAGCGGGAGCTTACAATGAGCAGTTCTTC. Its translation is CSAVAGPLAGAYNEQFF.

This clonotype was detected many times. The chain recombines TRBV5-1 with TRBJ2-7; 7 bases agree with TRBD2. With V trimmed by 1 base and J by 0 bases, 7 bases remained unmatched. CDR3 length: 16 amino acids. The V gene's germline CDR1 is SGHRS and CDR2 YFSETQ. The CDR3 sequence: CASSLKTSRSSYEQYF. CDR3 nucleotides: TGCGCCAGCAGCTTGAAGACTAGCCGTAGCTCCTACGAGCAGTACTTC.

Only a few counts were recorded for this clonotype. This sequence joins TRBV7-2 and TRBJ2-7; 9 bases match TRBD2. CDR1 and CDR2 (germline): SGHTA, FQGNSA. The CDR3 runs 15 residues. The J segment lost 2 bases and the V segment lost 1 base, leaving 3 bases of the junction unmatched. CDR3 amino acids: CASSLGLAGTYEQYF. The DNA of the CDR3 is TGTGCCAGCAGCTTAGGCCTAGCGGGAACCTACGAGCAGTACTTC. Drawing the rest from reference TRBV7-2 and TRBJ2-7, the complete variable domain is GAGVSQSPSNKVTEKGKDVELRCDPISGHTALYWYRQSLGQGLEFLIYFQGNSAPDKSGLPSDRFSAERTGGSVSTLTIQRTQQEDSAVYLCASSLGLAGTYEQYFGPGTRLTVT.

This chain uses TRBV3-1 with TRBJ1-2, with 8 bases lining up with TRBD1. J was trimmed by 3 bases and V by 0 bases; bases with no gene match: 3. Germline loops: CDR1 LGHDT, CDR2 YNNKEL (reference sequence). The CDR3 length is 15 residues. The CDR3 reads CASSQDTGGDYGYTF. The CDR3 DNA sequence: TGTGCCAGCAGCCAAGATACAGGGGGGGACTATGGCTACACCTTC.

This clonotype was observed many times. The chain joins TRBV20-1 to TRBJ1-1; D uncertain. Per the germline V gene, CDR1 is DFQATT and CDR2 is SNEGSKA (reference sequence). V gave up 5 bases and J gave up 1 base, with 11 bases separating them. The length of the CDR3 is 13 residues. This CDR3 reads CSAPSESNTEAFF. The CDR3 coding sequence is TGCAGTGCTCCCTCAGAGTCGAACACTGAAGCTTTCTTT.

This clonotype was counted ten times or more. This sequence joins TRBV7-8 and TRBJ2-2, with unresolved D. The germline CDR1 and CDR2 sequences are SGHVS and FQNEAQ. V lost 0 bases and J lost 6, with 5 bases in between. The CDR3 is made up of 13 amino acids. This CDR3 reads CASSLAASGELFF. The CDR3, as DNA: TGTGCCAGCAGCTTAGCGGCGTCCGGGGAGCTGTTTTTT.

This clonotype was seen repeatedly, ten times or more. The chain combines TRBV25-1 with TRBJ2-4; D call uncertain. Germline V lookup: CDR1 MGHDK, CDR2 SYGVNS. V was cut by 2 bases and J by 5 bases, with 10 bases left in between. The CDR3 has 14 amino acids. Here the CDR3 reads CASSERTVQNIQYF. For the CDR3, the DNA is TGTGCCAGCAGTGAACGGACGGTCCAAAACATTCAGTACTTC.

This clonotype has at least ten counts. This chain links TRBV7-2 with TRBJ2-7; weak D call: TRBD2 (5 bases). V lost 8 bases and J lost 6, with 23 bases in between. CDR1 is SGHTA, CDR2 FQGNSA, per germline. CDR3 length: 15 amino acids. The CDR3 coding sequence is TGTGCCAGCGCTCTACAGAGCGGCACCCTCCCCGAGCAGTACTTC. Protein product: CASALQSGTLPEQYF.

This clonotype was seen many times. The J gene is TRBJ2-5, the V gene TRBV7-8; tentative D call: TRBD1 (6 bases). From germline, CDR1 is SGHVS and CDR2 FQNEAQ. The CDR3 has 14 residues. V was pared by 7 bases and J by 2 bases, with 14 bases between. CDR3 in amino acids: CASTPRTVQETQYF. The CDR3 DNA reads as TGTGCCAGCACCCCACGGACAGTACAAGAGACCCAGTACTTC. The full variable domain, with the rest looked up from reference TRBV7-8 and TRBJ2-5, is GAGVSQSPRYKVAKRGQDVALRCDPISGHVSLFWYQQALGQGPEFLTYFQNEAQLDKSGLPSDRFFAERPEGSVSTLKIQRTQQEDSAVYLCASTPRTVQETQYFGPGTRLLVL.

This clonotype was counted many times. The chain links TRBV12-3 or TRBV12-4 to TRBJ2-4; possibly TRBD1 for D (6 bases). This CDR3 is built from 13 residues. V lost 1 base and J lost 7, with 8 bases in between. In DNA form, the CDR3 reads TGTGCCAGCAGTTTAGGCACAGGGAACATTCAGTACTTC. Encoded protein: CASSLGTGNIQYF.

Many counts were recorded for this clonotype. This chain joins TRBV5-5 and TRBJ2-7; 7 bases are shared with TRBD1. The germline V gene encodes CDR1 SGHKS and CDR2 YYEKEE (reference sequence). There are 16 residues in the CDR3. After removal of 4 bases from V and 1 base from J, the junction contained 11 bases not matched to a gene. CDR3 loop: CASSMTGTAKSYEQYF. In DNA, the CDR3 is TGTGCCAGCAGCATGACTGGGACAGCTAAATCCTACGAGCAGTACTTC.

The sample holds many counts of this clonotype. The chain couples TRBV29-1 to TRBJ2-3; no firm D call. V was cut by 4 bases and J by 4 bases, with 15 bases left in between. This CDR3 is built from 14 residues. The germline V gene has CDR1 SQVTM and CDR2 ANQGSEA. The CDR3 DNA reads TGCAGCGTTGGCACCGTAGGCCCCCCAGATACGCAGTATTTT. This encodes CSVGTVGPPDTQYF.

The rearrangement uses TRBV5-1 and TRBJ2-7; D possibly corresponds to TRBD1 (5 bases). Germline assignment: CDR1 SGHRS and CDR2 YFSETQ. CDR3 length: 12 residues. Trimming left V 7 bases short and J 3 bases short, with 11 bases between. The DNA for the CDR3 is TGCGCCAGCCCCTACCAGGGCTACGAGCAGTACTTC. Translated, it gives CASPYQGYEQYF.

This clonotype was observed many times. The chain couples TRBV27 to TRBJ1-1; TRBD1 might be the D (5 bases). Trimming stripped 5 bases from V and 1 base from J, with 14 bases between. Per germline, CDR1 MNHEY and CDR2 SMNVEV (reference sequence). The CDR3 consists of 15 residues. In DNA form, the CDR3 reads TGTGCCAGCAGTCTACTCAGGGCCCCGAACACTGAAGCTTTCTTT. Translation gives CASSLLRAPNTEAFF.

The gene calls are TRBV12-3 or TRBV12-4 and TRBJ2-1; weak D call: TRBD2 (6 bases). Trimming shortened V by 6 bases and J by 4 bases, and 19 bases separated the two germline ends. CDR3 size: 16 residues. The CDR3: CASSSYGTGGYNEQFF. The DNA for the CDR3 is TGTGCCAGCAGCTCATACGGGACCGGAGGGTACAATGAGCAGTTCTTC.

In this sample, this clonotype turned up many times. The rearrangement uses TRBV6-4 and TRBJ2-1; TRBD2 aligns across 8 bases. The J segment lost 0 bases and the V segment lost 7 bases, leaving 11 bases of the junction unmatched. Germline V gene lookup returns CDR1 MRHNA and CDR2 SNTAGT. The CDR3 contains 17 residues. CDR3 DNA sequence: TGTGCCAGCACCCCCCTTCCCGGGACTAGCTCCTACAATGAGCAGTTCTTC. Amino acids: CASTPLPGTSSYNEQFF.

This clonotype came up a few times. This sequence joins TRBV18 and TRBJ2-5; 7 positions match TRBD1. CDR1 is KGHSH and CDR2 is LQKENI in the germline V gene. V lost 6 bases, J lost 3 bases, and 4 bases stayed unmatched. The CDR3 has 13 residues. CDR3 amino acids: CASSPGQEETQYF. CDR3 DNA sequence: TGTGCCAGCTCGCCTGGACAGGAAGAGACCCAGTACTTC.

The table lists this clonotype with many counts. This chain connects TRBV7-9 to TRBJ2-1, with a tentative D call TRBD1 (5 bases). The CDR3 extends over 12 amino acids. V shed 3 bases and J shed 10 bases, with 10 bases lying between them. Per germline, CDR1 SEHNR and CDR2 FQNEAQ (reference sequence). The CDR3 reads CASSFRAGEQFF. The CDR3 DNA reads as TGTGCCAGCAGCTTCAGGGCTGGGGAGCAGTTCTTC. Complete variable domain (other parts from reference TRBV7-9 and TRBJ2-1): DTGVSQNPRHKITKRGQNVTFRCDPISEHNRLYWYRQTLGQGPEFLTYFQNEAQLEKSRLLSDRFSAERPKGSFSTLEIQRTEQGDSAMYLCASSFRAGEQFFGPGTRLTVL.

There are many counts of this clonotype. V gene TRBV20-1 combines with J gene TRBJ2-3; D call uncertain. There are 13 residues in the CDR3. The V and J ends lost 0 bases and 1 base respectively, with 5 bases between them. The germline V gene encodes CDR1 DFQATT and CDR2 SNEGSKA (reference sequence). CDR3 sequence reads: CSARDSRTDTQYF. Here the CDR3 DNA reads TGCAGTGCTAGAGACAGCCGCACAGATACGCAGTATTTT.